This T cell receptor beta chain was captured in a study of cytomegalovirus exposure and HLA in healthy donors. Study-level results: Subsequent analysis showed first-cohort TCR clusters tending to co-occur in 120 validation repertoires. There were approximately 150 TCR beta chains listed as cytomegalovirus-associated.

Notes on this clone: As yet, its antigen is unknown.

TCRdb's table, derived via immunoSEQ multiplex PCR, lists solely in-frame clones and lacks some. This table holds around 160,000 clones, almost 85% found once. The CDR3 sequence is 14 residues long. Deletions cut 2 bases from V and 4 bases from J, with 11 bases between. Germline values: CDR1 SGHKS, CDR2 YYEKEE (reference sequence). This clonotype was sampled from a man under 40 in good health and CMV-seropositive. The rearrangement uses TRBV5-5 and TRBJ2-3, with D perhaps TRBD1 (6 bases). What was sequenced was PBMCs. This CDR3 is CASSFVGGPDTQYF. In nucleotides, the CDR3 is TGTGCCAGCAGCTTCGTAGGGGGACCAGATACGCAGTATTTT. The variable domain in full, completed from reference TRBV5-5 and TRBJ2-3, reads DAGVTQSPTHLIKTRGQQVTLRCSPISGHKSVSWYQQVLGQGPQFIFQYYEKEERGRGNFPDRFSARQFPNYSSELNVNALLLGDSALYLCASSFVGGPDTQYFGPGTRLTVL.